Shown below are 14 T cell receptor beta chains from a single sample sequenced in a study of T-cell memory formation after mild COVID-19 (dated by TCRdb to the early 2020s). Library creation used 5' RACE. TCRdb lists the instrument as Illumina NovaSeq 6000. Using fastp trimming at Q25 and MiXCR clonotype assembly, TCRdb reanalyzed the public sequencing data and kept in-frame beta chains. Rows with a matching CDR3 protein are joined into one entry that keeps the most common DNA and genes. In all, the sample holds about 340,000 distinct CDR3 sequences, and over 10% of those were seen once. The top ten clones comprise about 22% of the sample. Sequencing used PBMCs or a T cell subset sorted from them (not recorded which). Source of these receptors: a man aged 18 to 29 who had mild COVID-19 (a few samples of this study predate the infection). The sample titles of this study are shuffled in the database, so cell type and time point are left out; the donor was told from shared clones.

J is TRBJ1-2 and V is TRBV29-1; 9 bases are a match to TRBD1. J lost 7 bases, V lost 6 bases, and 3 bases had no gene match. The germline CDR1 and CDR2 sequences are SQVTM and ANQGSEA. The CDR3 contains 11 residues. The CDR3 loop is CSVGQGFGYTF. The DNA for the CDR3 is TGCAGCGTCGGACAGGGGTTTGGCTACACCTTC.

This clonotype occurred many times. The chain recombines TRBV5-1 with TRBJ2-7, with TRBD2 matching over 10 bases. Unmatched junction bases numbered 8, after V lost 0 bases and J lost 5 bases. CDR1 is SGHRS and CDR2 is YFSETQ in the germline V gene. The length of the CDR3 is 16 residues. DNA for the CDR3: TGCGCCAGCAGCTTGGTCCCAGCGGGGGGGCTAAACGAGCAGTACTTC. It encodes CASSLVPAGGLNEQYF.

This clonotype was found many times. V usage is TRBV7-2 and J usage is TRBJ2-5; no reliable D call. Germline values: CDR1 SGHTA, CDR2 FQGNSA. Deletions cut 5 bases from V and 4 bases from J, with 5 bases between. The CDR3 is 11 amino acids. The DNA of the CDR3 is TGTGCCAGCAGCAACTTAGAGACCCAGTACTTC. Residues: CASSNLETQYF.

This clonotype has just a few counts. The chain is built from TRBV28 and TRBJ2-7, with 7 bases aligning to TRBD1. Germline values: CDR1 MDHEN, CDR2 SYDVKM. Trimming took 3 bases from V and 3 from J; bases not matched to a gene: 8. This CDR3 comprises 15 residues. In nucleotides, the CDR3 is TGTGCCAGCAGTTTCCCAGGGGGTTTCCACTACGAGCAGTACTTC. It yields the protein CASSFPGGFHYEQYF. Full variable domain (missing parts from reference TRBV28 and TRBJ2-7): DVKVTQSSRYLVKRTGEKVFLECVQDMDHENMFWYRQDPGLGLRLIYFSYDVKMKEKGDIPEGYSVSREKKERFSLILESASTNQTSMYLCASSFPGGFHYEQYFGPGTRLTVT.

The gene calls are TRBV7-2 and TRBJ2-3; 10 positions match TRBD2. V lost 1 base to trimming and J lost 10 bases; unmatched junction nucleotides: 5. The CDR3 runs to 14 residues. Germline loops: CDR1 SGHTA, CDR2 FQGNSA. The CDR3 DNA reads TGTGCCAGCAGCTTAGAGGCTACTAGCGGGGCGCAGTATTTT. It yields the protein CASSLEATSGAQYF.

The chain carries TRBV5-1 and TRBJ1-1; TRBD1 is a possible D gene (6 bases). Germline CDR1 and CDR2: SGHRS and YFSETQ. The CDR3 is 15 amino acids. V was cut by 4 bases and J by 3 bases, with 16 bases left in between. This CDR3 is CASSPTGTPYTEAFF. In nucleotides, the CDR3 is TGCGCCAGCAGCCCCACCGGGACACCTTACACTGAAGCTTTCTTT.

This chain joins TRBV5-6 and TRBJ2-3; D assignment may be TRBD1 or TRBD2 (5 bases each). The CDR3 has 16 amino acids. V was pared by 3 bases and J by 6 bases, with 20 bases between. Germline CDR1 reads SGHDT; CDR2 reads YYEEEE. CDR3 DNA: TGTGCCAGCAGCTGGGTCCGGGACGGTGGTCGCGATACGCAGTATTTT. Amino acids: CASSWVRDGGRDTQYF. The full variable domain, with the rest looked up from reference TRBV5-6 and TRBJ2-3, is DAGVTQSPTHLIKTRGQQVTLRCSPKSGHDTVSWYQQALGQGPQFIFQYYEEEERQRGNFPDRFSGHQFPNYSSELNVNALLLGDSALYLCASSWVRDGGRDTQYFGPGTRLTVL.

This clonotype was seen only a few times. This chain connects TRBV6-6 to TRBJ2-7; 8 nucleotides line up with TRBD1. This CDR3 comprises 15 residues. The V gene's germline CDR1 is MNHNY and CDR2 SVGAGI (reference sequence). The ends lost 4 bases at V and 9 bases at J; junction bases unmatched: 14. The CDR3 is CASSSNSDRGIGQYV. In nucleotides, the CDR3 is TGTGCCAGCAGTTCCAACTCCGACAGGGGCATCGGGCAGTACGTC.

A few counts support this clonotype. The J gene is TRBJ2-1, the V gene TRBV20-1; no firm D call. The CDR3 is 13 amino acids. CDR1 is DFQATT and CDR2 is SNEGSKA in the germline V gene (reference sequence). Here the CDR3 reads CSAMDPSYNEQFF. CDR3 coding DNA: TGCAGCGCCATGGACCCCTCCTACAATGAGCAGTTCTTC.

There are many counts of this clonotype. V is TRBV10-3 and J is TRBJ2-3; 7 bases agree with TRBD1. The V gene's germline CDR1 is ENHRY and CDR2 SYGVKD. There are 17 residues in the CDR3. V shed 11 bases, J shed 0 bases, and the junction held 17 bases outside the gene matches. The CDR3 region has the DNA TGTGCCTCGAGACGAGGGACAGCACAGACTAGCACAGATACGCAGTATTTT. This translates into CASRRGTAQTSTDTQYF.

This clonotype was recorded only once. The chain uses TRBV20-1 and TRBJ1-3, with D possibly TRBD1 on 6 matching bases. Trimming took 5 bases from V and 4 from J, leaving 15 bases between them. In germline, CDR1 is DFQATT, CDR2 SNEGSKA (reference sequence). The CDR3 loop spans 14 amino acids. The CDR3 region is CSASHRTEGNTIYF. The CDR3 DNA is TGCAGTGCTTCCCACAGGACAGAGGGAAACACCATATATTTT.

This clonotype was observed a handful of times. This rearrangement joins TRBV5-6 to TRBJ2-6, with D perhaps TRBD1 (5 bases). CDR1 is SGHDT, CDR2 YYEEEE, per germline. Trimming cost V 2 bases and J 4 bases, with 10 bases left between them. This CDR3 spans 15 amino acids. CDR3 region: CASSFLGAGANVLTF. DNA of the CDR3: TGTGCCAGCAGCTTCCTAGGGGCCGGGGCCAACGTCCTGACTTTC.

The rearrangement links TRBV7-8 to TRBJ2-7; possibly TRBD1 or TRBD2 for D (5 bases each). Trimming removed 8 bases from V and 7 bases from J, with 24 bases in between. CDR1 is SGHVS and CDR2 is FQNEAQ in the germline V gene. The CDR3 runs to 15 residues. DNA of the CDR3: TGTGCCAGCGGGACCCTTGTTCTGGGATTTGTAGAGCAGTACGTC. Its translation: CASGTLVLGFVEQYV.

The chain couples TRBV9 to TRBJ2-1; either TRBD1 or TRBD2 may supply D (5 bases each). The V and J ends lost 1 base and 5 bases respectively, with 16 bases between them. In germline, CDR1 is SGDLS, CDR2 YYNGEE. The CDR3 is 16 amino acids. The CDR3 here is CASSVRSGSNHNEQFF. The CDR3 DNA is TGTGCCAGCAGCGTAAGGTCAGGGAGCAACCACAATGAGCAGTTCTTC.